Presented here are 29 T cell receptor beta chains from one specimen sequenced in a study of blood T cell repertoires in COVID-19. The repertoire was sequenced with immunoSEQ multiplex PCR; TCRdb's copy has only in-frame clones and lacks some. The sample carries 200,000 to 300,000 clones, approximately 86% recorded once. Specimen: peripheral blood. The receptors stem from a man aged 35-49 years who had recovered from COVID-19.

This clone has just one count. The chain joins TRBV11-2 to TRBJ2-7; TRBD2 is a possible D gene (6 bases). The CDR3 consists of 14 residues. V dropped 5 bases and J dropped 3 bases, with 14 bases sitting between them. Germline V gene lookup returns CDR1 SGHAT and CDR2 FQNNGV. CDR3 loop: CASSLASAYYEQYF. The CDR3 bases are TGTGCCAGCAGCCTCGCTAGCGCCTACTACGAGCAGTACTTC.

This chain joins TRBV27 and TRBJ2-5; D perhaps matches TRBD2 (5 bases). In germline, CDR1 is MNHEY, CDR2 SMNVEV (reference sequence). The CDR3 is 14 residues long. The germline V and J ends were trimmed by 8 bases and 4 bases, with 17 bases remaining between them. The CDR3 DNA is TGTGCCAGCGGGAGTCAGGCGCTCCCAGAGACCCAGTACTTC. Translated: CASGSQALPETQYF.

V and J are TRBV10-3 and TRBJ2-1, with 13 bases lining up with TRBD2. The germline V gene encodes CDR1 ENHRY and CDR2 SYGVKD. J was trimmed by 0 bases and V by 6 bases; bases with no gene match: 11. This CDR3 comprises 19 residues. The CDR3 sequence is CAISPRLAGGSGSYNEQFF. The CDR3 region has the DNA TGTGCCATCAGCCCAAGACTAGCGGGGGGATCGGGCTCCTACAATGAGCAGTTCTTC.

This rearrangement joins TRBV6-1 to TRBJ2-1; 8 bases are a match to TRBD2. J was trimmed by 6 bases and V by 2 bases; bases with no gene match: 6. This CDR3 comprises 15 residues. Germline values: CDR1 MNHNS, CDR2 SASEGT. The DNA of the CDR3 is TGTGCCAGCAGTGAAATGAGACTAGCGCGCAATGAGCAGTTCTTC. Translated, it gives CASSEMRLARNEQFF.

CDR3 sequence reads: CASSVGVGLAYEQYF. CDR3 nucleotide sequence: TGTGCCAGCAGCGTAGGGGTGGGACTCGCCTACGAGCAGTACTTC. This chain uses TRBV9 with TRBJ2-7; perhaps TRBD2 as D (6 bases). The germline V gene encodes CDR1 SGDLS and CDR2 YYNGEE. This CDR3 spans 15 amino acids. V lost 0 bases and J lost 2, with 12 bases in between.

This rearrangement joins TRBV6-5 to TRBJ1-5; D not resolved. This CDR3 comprises 16 residues. Between the trimmed V and J ends, which lost 2 bases and 0 bases, there was a span of 11 bases. Germline V gives CDR1 MNHEY, CDR2 SVGAGI. CDR3 coding DNA: TGTGCCAGCAGTTACCGCCAGATTAATAGCAATCAGCCCCAGCATTTT. Protein product: CASSYRQINSNQPQHF.

The rearrangement joins TRBV7-8 to TRBJ2-1; tentative D call: TRBD1 (5 bases). The CDR3 covers 16 residues. V was clipped by 5 bases and J by 2 bases, with 16 bases between them. Per the germline V gene, CDR1 is SGHVS and CDR2 is FQNEAQ. CDR3 nucleotide sequence: TGTGCCAGCAGCAGCGCGAAAGGGGCTACCTACAATGAGCAGTTCTTC. This encodes CASSSAKGATYNEQFF.

The chain is built from TRBV5-6 and TRBJ2-7; D not resolved. The length of the CDR3 is 12 residues. V lost 3 bases, J lost 0 bases, and 4 bases lay in between. Germline V gene sequence: CDR1 SGHDT, CDR2 YYEEEE. The CDR3 region is CASSSGSYEQYF. CDR3 nucleotide sequence: TGTGCCAGCAGCTCCGGCTCCTACGAGCAGTACTTC.

V and J are TRBV19 and TRBJ1-2, with TRBD1 matching over 10 bases. CDR3 length: 15 residues. Germline V gene sequence: CDR1 LNHDA, CDR2 SQIVND (reference sequence). V lost 9 bases and J lost 0; bases outside the gene matches: 7. The chain's CDR3 is CASRDRGVPNYGYTF. The CDR3 DNA reads as TGTGCCAGCAGGGACAGGGGTGTGCCTAACTATGGCTACACCTTC.

The table lists this clone with a few counts. The chain uses TRBV27 and TRBJ1-6; 7 positions agree with TRBD1. V dropped 4 bases and J dropped 6; count of bases not matched to a gene: 3. Germline lookup yields CDR1 MNHEY and CDR2 SMNVEV (reference sequence). The CDR3 is 14 amino acids. The CDR3 sequence: CASSYRGTNSPLHF. CDR3 in DNA: TGTGCCAGCAGTTACAGGGGAACTAATTCACCCCTCCACTTT.

This chain uses TRBV21-1 with TRBJ1-2. TRBV21-1 is reported as a pseudogene. This CDR3 has 16 residues. CDR3 coding DNA: TGTGCCAGCAGCATCTGGGGAGGTGGGCGAAACTATGGCTACACCTTC. This sequence encodes CASSIWGGGRNYGYTF.

The chain recombines TRBV18 with TRBJ2-7; 8 positions agree with TRBD1. This CDR3 is built from 17 residues. Germline V gene lookup returns CDR1 KGHSH and CDR2 LQKENI. J lost 3 bases, V lost 1 base, and 11 bases had no gene match. The CDR3 loop is CASSPLPPGGELYEQYF. CDR3 in DNA: TGTGCCAGCTCACCACTGCCCCCAGGGGGCGAACTCTACGAGCAGTACTTC.

The chain couples TRBV5-1 to TRBJ2-7, with 11 bases that match TRBD1. V lost 3 bases, J lost 3 bases, and 5 bases stayed unmatched. The CDR3 has 15 residues. Germline CDR1 and CDR2: SGHRS and YFSETQ. CDR3 bases: TGCGCCAGCAGCTCGGGACAGGGGGTGGGCTACGAGCAGTACTTC. This codes for CASSSGQGVGYEQYF.

The chain links TRBV5-4 to TRBJ2-1; 9 bases agree with TRBD2. The CDR3 is 14 amino acids. In germline, CDR1 is SGHNT, CDR2 YYREEE (reference sequence). V dropped 6 bases and J dropped 7; count of bases not matched to a gene: 8. This CDR3 reads CASIDTTSGNEQFF. The CDR3 DNA reads TGTGCCAGCATCGACACAACTAGCGGGAATGAGCAGTTCTTC.

This chain uses TRBV2 with TRBJ2-4, with 8 bases aligning to TRBD1. Germline V CDR1 and CDR2: SNHLY, FYNNEI. Trimming removed 6 bases from V and 5 bases from J; junction bases left unmatched: 3. This CDR3 has 13 residues. CDR3 region: CASSLTGENIQYF. CDR3 DNA: TGTGCCAGCAGCCTGACAGGGGAAAACATTCAGTACTTC.

The rearrangement joins TRBV5-6 to TRBJ2-3; D may be TRBD2 (5 bases). V was pared by 2 bases and J by 1 base, with 8 bases between. This CDR3 has 14 amino acids. Germline CDR1 is SGHDT and CDR2 is YYEEEE. Here the CDR3 reads CASSFDYRTDTQYF. As DNA, the CDR3 is TGTGCCAGCAGCTTCGACTACCGCACAGATACGCAGTATTTT.

This sequence joins TRBV9 and TRBJ1-4; possible D gene TRBD1, 6 bases. Germline V CDR1 and CDR2: SGDLS, YYNGEE. There are 15 residues in the CDR3. Trimming shortened V by 3 bases and J by 3 bases, and 12 bases separated the two germline ends. The CDR3 loop reads CASSAAGAANEKLFF. CDR3 nucleotides: TGTGCCAGCAGCGCCGCAGGGGCGGCTAATGAAAAACTGTTTTTT.

The chain couples TRBV9 to TRBJ2-1; D may be TRBD2 (5 bases). This CDR3 has 16 amino acids. CDR1 is SGDLS, CDR2 YYNGEE, per germline. V lost 0 bases and J lost 7, with 17 bases in between. The CDR3 DNA reads as TGTGCCAGCAGCGTAGAGGCGGGCCTTTTAGGGAATGAGCAGTTCTTC. This sequence encodes CASSVEAGLLGNEQFF.

This clone was seen only once. The chain couples TRBV3-1 (or the pseudogene TRBV3-2) to TRBJ2-2; 7 nucleotides agree with TRBD2. Losses at the gene ends were 1 base for V and 6 bases for J; bases not matched to a gene: 2. The V gene's germline CDR1 is LGHDT and CDR2 YNNKEL (reference sequence). This CDR3 has 14 residues. The CDR3 DNA is TGTGCCAGCAGCCAAGTGGGAGGGGCCGGGGAGCTGTTTTTT. It encodes CASSQVGGAGELFF.

This chain joins TRBV2 and TRBJ2-1; D is ambiguous. The germline gives CDR1 SNHLY, CDR2 FYNNEI. V lost 6 bases and J 4 bases, leaving 10 bases between the germline ends. The CDR3 totals 13 residues. The CDR3 reads CASSPERYNEQFF. Written as DNA, the CDR3 is TGTGCCAGCAGCCCCGAGCGATACAATGAGCAGTTCTTC.

The chain recombines TRBV6-4 with TRBJ2-1, with 10 bases matching TRBD1. V shed 4 bases and J 9 bases; nucleotides not matched to a gene: 12. The CDR3 loop spans 16 amino acids. Germline CDR1 MRHNA, CDR2 SNTAGT. CDR3 amino acids: CASSAFPGQGLAEQFF. The CDR3 DNA is TGTGCCAGCAGTGCCTTCCCGGGACAGGGGTTAGCTGAGCAGTTCTTC.

The rearrangement joins TRBV19 to TRBJ2-7; 9 bases fit TRBD1. This CDR3 has 16 amino acids. J was trimmed by 2 bases and V by 6 bases; bases with no gene match: 11. CDR1 LNHDA and CDR2 SQIVND come from the germline V gene (reference sequence). DNA of the CDR3: TGTGCCAGTAGGAAACAGGGGGCGGCCACTCCCTACGAGCAGTACTTC. Residues: CASRKQGAATPYEQYF.

This chain joins TRBV1 and TRBJ2-5; the tabulated D call, TRBD2, remains unverified against the DNA. TRBV1 has pseudogene status. The CDR3 totals 20 residues. CDR3 DNA: TGCACCAGCAGCCAAGAGTTCGGTCTAGCGGGACTTATACCTCAAGAGACCCAGTACTTC. It codes for CTSSQEFGLAGLIPQETQYF.

The chain couples TRBV7-2 to TRBJ2-3; TRBD1 is a possible D gene (5 bases). This CDR3 contains 14 residues. Germline assignment: CDR1 SGHTA and CDR2 FQGNSA. V was trimmed by 2 bases and J by 3 bases, leaving 9 bases between them. The CDR3 region has the DNA TGTGCCAGCAGCTTACAGGGTCCGACAGATACGCAGTATTTT. Its protein is CASSLQGPTDTQYF.

The chain combines TRBV5-4 with TRBJ1-2, with 8 positions matching TRBD1. Unmatched junction bases numbered 4, after V lost 2 bases and J lost 4 bases. Germline V lookup: CDR1 SGHNT, CDR2 YYREEE (reference sequence). The CDR3 totals 14 residues. This CDR3 is CASSFTGGPYGYTF. The CDR3 bases are TGTGCCAGCAGCTTTACAGGGGGGCCCTATGGCTACACCTTC.

The rearrangement uses TRBV7-2 and TRBJ1-4; 9 nucleotides agree with TRBD1. Germline lookup yields CDR1 SGHTA and CDR2 FQGNSA. The CDR3 has 14 residues. With 8 bases clipped from V and 5 bases from J, the junction kept 6 bases outside the gene matches. CDR3 residues: CASGQGRPNEKLFF. CDR3 nucleotide sequence: TGTGCCAGCGGACAGGGGCGCCCCAATGAAAAACTGTTTTTT.

V usage is TRBV3-1 (or the pseudogene TRBV3-2) and J usage is TRBJ2-1; 10 bases fit TRBD2. The germline CDR1 and CDR2 sequences are LGHDT and YNNKEL (reference sequence). There are 15 residues in the CDR3. V shed 2 bases and J 8 bases; nucleotides not matched to a gene: 6. CDR3 region: CASSQKRGGFDEQFF. In DNA form, the CDR3 reads TGTGCCAGCAGCCAAAAGCGGGGGGGTTTCGATGAGCAGTTCTTC.

V usage is TRBV5-1 and J usage is TRBJ2-3, with 8 bases lining up with TRBD2. Trimming cost V 5 bases and J 4 bases; bases outside gene matches: 12. The CDR3 loop spans 16 amino acids. Looked up from germline, CDR1 is SGHRS and CDR2 is YFSETQ. CDR3 region: CASRALKAGVADTQYF. CDR3 in DNA: TGCGCCAGCAGAGCCCTGAAAGCGGGGGTAGCAGATACGCAGTATTTT.

This rearrangement joins TRBV5-6 to TRBJ2-7; tentative D call: TRBD2 (6 bases). The V gene's germline CDR1 is SGHDT and CDR2 YYEEEE. The CDR3 extends over 15 amino acids. Trimming took 4 bases from V and 3 from J, leaving 17 bases between them. Written as DNA, the CDR3 is TGTGCCAGCAGCCGCGTCGGAGGGACCCACTACGAGCAGTACTTC. It codes for CASSRVGGTHYEQYF.